This T cell receptor beta chain originates from a study of tumor T cells in aggressive B-cell lymphoma. Germline-derived CDR1 and CDR2 are SGDLS and YYNGEE. The CDR3 has 15 residues. The V and J ends lost 2 bases and 2 bases respectively, with 13 bases between them. This table comes from immunoSEQ multiplex PCR, and its TCRdb copy is limited to in-frame clones, with some not included. Seen here are 10,000 or so clones, almost 85% observed once, and the top ten hold approximately 4.3%. The chain employs TRBV9 and TRBJ2-5, with a possible D match to TRBD2 (6 bases). Sequenced material: tumor tissue. This TCR was sampled from an adult with diffuse large B cell lymphoma. The CDR3 coding sequence is TGTGCCAGCAGCGTGGAGGGTTGGGCGCAAGAGACCCAGTACTTC. Residues: CASSVEGWAQETQYF.